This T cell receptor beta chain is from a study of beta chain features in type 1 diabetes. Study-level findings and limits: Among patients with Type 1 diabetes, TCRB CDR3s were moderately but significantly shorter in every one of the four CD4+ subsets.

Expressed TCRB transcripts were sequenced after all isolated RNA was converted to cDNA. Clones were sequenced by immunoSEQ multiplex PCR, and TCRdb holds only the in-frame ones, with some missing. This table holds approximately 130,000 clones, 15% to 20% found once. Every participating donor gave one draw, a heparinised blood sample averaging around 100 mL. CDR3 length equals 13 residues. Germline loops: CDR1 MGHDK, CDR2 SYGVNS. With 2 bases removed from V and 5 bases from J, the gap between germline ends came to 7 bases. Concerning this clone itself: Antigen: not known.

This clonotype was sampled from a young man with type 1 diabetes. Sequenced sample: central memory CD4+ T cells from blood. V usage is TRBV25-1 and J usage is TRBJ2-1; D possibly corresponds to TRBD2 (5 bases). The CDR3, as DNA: TGTGCCAGCAGTGAAGAACTAGACAATGAGCAGTTCTTC. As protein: CASSEELDNEQFF.